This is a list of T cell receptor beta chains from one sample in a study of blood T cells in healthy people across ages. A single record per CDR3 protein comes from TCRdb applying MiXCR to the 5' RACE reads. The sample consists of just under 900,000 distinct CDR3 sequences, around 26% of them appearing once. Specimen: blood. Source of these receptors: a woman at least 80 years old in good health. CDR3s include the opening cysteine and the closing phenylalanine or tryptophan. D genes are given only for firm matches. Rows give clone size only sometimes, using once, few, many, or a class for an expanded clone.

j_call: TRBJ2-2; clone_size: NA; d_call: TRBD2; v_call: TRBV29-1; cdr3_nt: TGCAGCCCGCGCGGGGGAGGGAAAGAGGGCACCGGGGAGCTGTTTTTT; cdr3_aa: CSPRGGGKEGTGELFF
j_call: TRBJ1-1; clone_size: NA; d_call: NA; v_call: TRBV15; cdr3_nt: TGTGCCACCAGCGGCAGAGGAGGGAGGAACACTGAAGCTTTCTTT; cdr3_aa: CATSGRGGRNTEAFF
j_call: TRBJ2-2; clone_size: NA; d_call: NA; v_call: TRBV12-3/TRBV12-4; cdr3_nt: TGTGCCAGCGGAACGGGGTCCGGGGAGCTGTTTTTT; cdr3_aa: CASGTGSGELFF
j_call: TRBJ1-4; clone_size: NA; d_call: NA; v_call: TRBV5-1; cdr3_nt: TGCGCCAGCAGGCGAATAACTAATGAAAAACTGTTTTTT; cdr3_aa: CASRRITNEKLFF
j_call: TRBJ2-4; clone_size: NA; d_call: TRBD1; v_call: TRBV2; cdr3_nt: TGTGCCAGCGGGGGGGACAGGGGGATGAAAAACATTCAGTACTTC; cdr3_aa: CASGGDRGMKNIQYF
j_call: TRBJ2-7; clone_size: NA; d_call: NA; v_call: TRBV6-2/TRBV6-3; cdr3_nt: TGTACCAGCAGGCGAACTAGCCGGAGCTCCTACAATGAGCAGTACTTC; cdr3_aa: CTSRRTSRSSYNEQYF
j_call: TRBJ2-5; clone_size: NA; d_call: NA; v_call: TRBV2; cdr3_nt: TGTGCCAGCAAACGGACGACACAAGAGACCCAGTACTTC; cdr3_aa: CASKRTTQETQYF
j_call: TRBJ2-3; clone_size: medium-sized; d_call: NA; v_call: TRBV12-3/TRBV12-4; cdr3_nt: TGTGCCAGCTCCTGGGGCTCTCCCCTAAGCACAGATACGCAGTATTTT; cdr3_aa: CASSWGSPLSTDTQYF
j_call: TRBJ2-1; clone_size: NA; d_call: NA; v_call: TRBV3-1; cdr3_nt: TGTGCCAGCAGCCAAGGGAGGGGGCAGTTCTTC; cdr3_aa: CASSQGRGQFF
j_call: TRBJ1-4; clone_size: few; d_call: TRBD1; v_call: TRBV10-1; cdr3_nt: TGCGCCAGCAAGAGGACAGGGGGGATTGCAACTAATGAAAAACTGTTTTTT; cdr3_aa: CASKRTGGIATNEKLFF
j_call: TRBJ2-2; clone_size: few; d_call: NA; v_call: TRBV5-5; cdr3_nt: TGTGCCAGCAGCTTGTACAGTGGGCCCGCGAACACCGGGGAGCTGTTTTTT; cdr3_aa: CASSLYSGPANTGELFF
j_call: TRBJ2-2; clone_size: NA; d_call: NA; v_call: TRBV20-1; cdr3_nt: TGCAGTGCTGGCCCCAGGGTACCGGGGGAGCTGTTTTTT; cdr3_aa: CSAGPRVPGELFF
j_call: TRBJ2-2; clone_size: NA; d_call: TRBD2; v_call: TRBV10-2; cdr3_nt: TGCGCCAGCAGTGGGGGTACTAGCGGGTCGAACACCGGGGAGCTGTTTTTT; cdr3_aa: CASSGGTSGSNTGELFF
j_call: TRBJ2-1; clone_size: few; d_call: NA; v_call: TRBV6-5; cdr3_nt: TGTGCCAGCGGAGAAGCAGGCTACAATGAGCAGTTCTTC; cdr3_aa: CASGEAGYNEQFF
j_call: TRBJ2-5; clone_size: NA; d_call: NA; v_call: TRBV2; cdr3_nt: TGTGCCAGCAGGGAGGGGGCGTTCGGGGAGACCCAGTACTTC; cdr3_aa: CASREGAFGETQYF
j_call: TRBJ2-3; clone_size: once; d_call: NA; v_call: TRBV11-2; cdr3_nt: TGTGCCAGCAGCCCAGACTGGCAACGCCTCGCAGATACGCAGTATTTT; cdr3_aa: CASSPDWQRLADTQYF
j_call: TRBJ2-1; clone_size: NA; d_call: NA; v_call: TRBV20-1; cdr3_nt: TGCAGTGCTAGTACATATTGCAATGAGCAGTTCTTC; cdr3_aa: CSASTYCNEQFF
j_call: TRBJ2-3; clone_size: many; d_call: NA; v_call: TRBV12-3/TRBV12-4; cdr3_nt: TGTGCCAGCAAGGGCACGAGCACAGATACGCAGTATTTT; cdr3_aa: CASKGTSTDTQYF
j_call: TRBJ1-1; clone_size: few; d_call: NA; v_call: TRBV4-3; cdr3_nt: TGCGCCAGCAGCCAAGCGGGGGCCCTGCGGGGGACTGAAGCTTTCTTT; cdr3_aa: CASSQAGALRGTEAFF
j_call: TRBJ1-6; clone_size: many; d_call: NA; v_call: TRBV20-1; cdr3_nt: TGCAGTGCCCCAACGCAAGGGGCCCGAGTTTCACCCCTCCACTTT; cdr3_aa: CSAPTQGARVSPLHF
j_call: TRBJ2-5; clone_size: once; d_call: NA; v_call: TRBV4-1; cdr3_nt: TGCGCCAGCAGCCAGGTTCCGGGTCAAGAGACCCAGTACTTC; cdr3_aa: CASSQVPGQETQYF
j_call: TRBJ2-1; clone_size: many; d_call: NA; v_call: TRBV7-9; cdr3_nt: TGTGCCAGCAGCTTAGCTAGTCGGAGGTCCCTCTACAATGAGCAGTTCTTC; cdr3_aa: CASSLASRRSLYNEQFF
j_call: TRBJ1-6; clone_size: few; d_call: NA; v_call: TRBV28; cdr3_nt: TGTGCCAGCAGCTACCCCAACCTCAGGGATAATTCACCCCTCCACTTT; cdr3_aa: CASSYPNLRDNSPLHF
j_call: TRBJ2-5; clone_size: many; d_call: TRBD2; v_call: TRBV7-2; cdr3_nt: TGTGCCAGCAGCTTAATGGGGGGGAGGGAGACCCAGTACTTC; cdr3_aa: CASSLMGGRETQYF
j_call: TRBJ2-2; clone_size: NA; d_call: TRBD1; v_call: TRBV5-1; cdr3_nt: TGCGCCAGCGGCACAGGGGAGAACACCGGGGAGCTGTTTTTT; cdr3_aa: CASGTGENTGELFF
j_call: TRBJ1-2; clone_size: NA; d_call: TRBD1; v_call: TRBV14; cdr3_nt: TGTGCCAGCAGCCAGGGCTGGGGACAGGGGGCGGATGGCTACACCTTC; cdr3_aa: CASSQGWGQGADGYTF
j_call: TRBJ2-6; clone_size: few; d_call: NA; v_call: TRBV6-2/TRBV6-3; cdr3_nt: TGTGCCAGCAGTTGCTCGTTCAGGGGGGTAGCTGGGGCCAACGTCCTGACTTTC; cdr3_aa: CASSCSFRGVAGANVLTF
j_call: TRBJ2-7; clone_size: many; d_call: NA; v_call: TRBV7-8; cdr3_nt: TGTGCCAGCAGCTTCAAGACGGATTCCTACGAGCAGTACTTC; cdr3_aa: CASSFKTDSYEQYF
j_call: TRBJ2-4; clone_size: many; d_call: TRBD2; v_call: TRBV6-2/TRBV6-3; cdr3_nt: TGTGCCACCCAACGGGGGGGGGGAAACATTCAGTACTTC; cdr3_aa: CATQRGGGNIQYF
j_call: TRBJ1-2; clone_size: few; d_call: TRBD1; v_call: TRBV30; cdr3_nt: TGTGCCTGGAGGTACCGGGACAGGTGGGATGGCTACACCTTC; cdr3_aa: CAWRYRDRWDGYTF
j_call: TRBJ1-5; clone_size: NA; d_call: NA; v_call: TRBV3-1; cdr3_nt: TGTGCCAGCAGCCAAGGTGATGGAGGGACGGAGTGGCAGCCCCAGCATTTT; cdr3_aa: CASSQGDGGTEWQPQHF
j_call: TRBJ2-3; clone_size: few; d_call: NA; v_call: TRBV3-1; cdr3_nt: TGTGCCAGCAGTCTAAAGGGGGGATATACGCAGTATTTT; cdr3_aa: CASSLKGGYTQYF
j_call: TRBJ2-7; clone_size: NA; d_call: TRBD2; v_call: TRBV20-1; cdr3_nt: TGCAGTGCTAGAGATCTCGCGTCTAGCGGGGGGGAGGGTTACGAGCAGTACTTC; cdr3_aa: CSARDLASSGGEGYEQYF
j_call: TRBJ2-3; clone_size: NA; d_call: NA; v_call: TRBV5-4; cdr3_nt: TGTGCCAGCAGCTTGCTCTCTCTCACAGATACGCAGTATTTT; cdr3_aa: CASSLLSLTDTQYF
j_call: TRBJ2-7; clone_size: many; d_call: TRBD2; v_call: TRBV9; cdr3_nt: TGTGCCAGCAGCGCGCTTGGGACTAGCTACGAGCAGTACTTC; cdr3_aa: CASSALGTSYEQYF
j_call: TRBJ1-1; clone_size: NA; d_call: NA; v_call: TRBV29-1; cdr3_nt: TGCAGCGTTGTTGGGCCAGGGGTGGGCACTGAAGCTTTCTTT; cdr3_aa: CSVVGPGVGTEAFF
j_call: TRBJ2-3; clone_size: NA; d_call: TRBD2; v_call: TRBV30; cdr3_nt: TGTGCCTGGAGTGGAGGGACTAGCGGGGAAGGCACAGATACGCAGTATTTT; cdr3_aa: CAWSGGTSGEGTDTQYF